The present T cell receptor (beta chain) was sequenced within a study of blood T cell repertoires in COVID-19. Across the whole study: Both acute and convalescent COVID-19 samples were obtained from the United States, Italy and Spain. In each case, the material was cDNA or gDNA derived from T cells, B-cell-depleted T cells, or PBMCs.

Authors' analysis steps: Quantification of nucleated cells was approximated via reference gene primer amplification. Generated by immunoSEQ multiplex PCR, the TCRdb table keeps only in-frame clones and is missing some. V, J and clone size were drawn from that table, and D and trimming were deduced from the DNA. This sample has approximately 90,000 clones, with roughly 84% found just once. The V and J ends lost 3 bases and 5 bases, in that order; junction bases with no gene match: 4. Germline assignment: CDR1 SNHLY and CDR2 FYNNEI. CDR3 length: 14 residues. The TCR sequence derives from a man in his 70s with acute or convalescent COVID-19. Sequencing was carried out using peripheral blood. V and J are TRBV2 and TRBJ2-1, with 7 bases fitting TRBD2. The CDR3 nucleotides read TGTGCCAGCAGTGATCCGGGACTAAACAATGAGCAGTTCTTC. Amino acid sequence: CASSDPGLNNEQFF.